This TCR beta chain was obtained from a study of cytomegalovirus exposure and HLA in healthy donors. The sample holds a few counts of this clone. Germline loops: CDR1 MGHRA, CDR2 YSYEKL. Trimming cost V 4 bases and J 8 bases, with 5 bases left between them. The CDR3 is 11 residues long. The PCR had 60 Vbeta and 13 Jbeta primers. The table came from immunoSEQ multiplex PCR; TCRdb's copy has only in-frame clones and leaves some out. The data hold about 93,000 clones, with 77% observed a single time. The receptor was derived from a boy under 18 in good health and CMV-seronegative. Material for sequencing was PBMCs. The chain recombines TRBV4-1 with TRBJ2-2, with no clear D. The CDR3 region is CASSLPGELFF. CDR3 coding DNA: TGCGCCAGCAGCCTCCCGGGGGAGCTGTTTTTT.